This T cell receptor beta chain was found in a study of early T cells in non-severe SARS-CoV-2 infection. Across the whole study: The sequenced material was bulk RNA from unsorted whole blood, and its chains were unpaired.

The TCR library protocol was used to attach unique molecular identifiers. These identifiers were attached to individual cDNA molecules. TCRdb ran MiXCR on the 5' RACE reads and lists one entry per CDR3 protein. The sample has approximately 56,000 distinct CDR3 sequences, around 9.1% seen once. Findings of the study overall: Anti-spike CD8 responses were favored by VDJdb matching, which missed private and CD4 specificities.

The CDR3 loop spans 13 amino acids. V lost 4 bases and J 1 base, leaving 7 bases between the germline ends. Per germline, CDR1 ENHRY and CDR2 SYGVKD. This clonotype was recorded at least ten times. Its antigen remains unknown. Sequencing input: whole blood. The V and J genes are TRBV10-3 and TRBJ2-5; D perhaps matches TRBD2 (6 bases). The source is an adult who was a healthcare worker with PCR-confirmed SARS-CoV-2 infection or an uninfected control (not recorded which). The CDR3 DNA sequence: TGTGCCATCAGTGCGACTAGCCAAGAGACCCAGTACTTC. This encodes CAISATSQETQYF.